The clone carrying this T cell receptor (beta chain) occurred once. This entry is derived from a study of T cell responses to AZD1222 COVID-19 vaccine. TCRdb's table, derived via immunoSEQ multiplex PCR, lists solely in-frame clones and lacks some. This table holds about 74,000 clones, 86% found once. The CDR3 totals 17 residues. The germline V and J ends were trimmed by 1 base and 5 bases, with 23 bases remaining between them. Germline V gene lookup returns CDR1 GTSNPN and CDR2 SVGIG (reference sequence). The chain employs TRBV30 and TRBJ1-2; no firm D call. The TCR sequence derives from an adult in good health. The source was peripheral blood, collected on day 0 of AZD1222 vaccination. The CDR3 bases are TGTGCCTGGAGTGAGTCCGTGTTCGAGGGCCGCGGGTATGGCTACACCTTC. Its protein product is CAWSESVFEGRGYGYTF. The full variable domain, with the rest looked up from reference TRBV30 and TRBJ1-2, is SQTIHQWPATLVQPVGSPLSLECTVEGTSNPNLYWYRQAAGRGLQLLFYSVGIGQISSEVPQNLSASRPQDRQFILSSKKLLLSDSGFYLCAWSESVFEGRGYGYTFGSGTRLTVV.